Listed here is a single TCR beta chain. The data are from a study of blood T cell repertoires in COVID-19. Turning to the study itself: Sites in the United States, Italy and Spain provided acute and convalescent COVID-19 samples. In each case, the material was cDNA or gDNA derived from T cells, B-cell-depleted T cells, or PBMCs.

Enrolled during active infection, Seattle patients were then followed longitudinally. As originally analysed: Amplification of reference gene primers was used by the study to estimate nucleated cell counts. Profiled with immunoSEQ multiplex PCR; TCRdb holds only in-frame clones, not every one. V, J and clone size derive from that table, while D and trimming were established from the DNA sequence. The sample includes a few hundred thousand clones, about 90% of them seen just once. The V end was cut by 0 bases, the J end by 1 base, with 7 bases between. Germline V gene lookup returns CDR1 SGHRS and CDR2 YFSETQ. This CDR3 has 15 amino acids.

This receptor was identified in a woman aged 30 to 39 with COVID-19, enrolled during active disease. The chain joins TRBV5-1 to TRBJ2-2; D may be TRBD2 (5 bases). The specimen sequenced was peripheral blood. The CDR3 coding sequence is TGCGCCAGCAGCTTGGTTGGAGGGAACACCGGGGAGCTGTTTTTT. This encodes CASSLVGGNTGELFF.